This T cell receptor beta chain originates from a study of patients and donors after allogeneic stem cell transplantation. TCRdb independently ran MiXCR on the RT-PCR reads; one entry per CDR3 protein. The top ten hold roughly 3.2% of the sample, which has around 160,000 distinct CDR3 sequences, 25% to 35% seen once. Looked up from germline, CDR1 is DFQATT and CDR2 is SNEGSKA (reference sequence). The CDR3 length is 15 residues. Trimming removed 0 bases from V and 1 base from J, with 13 bases in between. The chain employs TRBV20-1 and TRBJ2-7; maybe TRBD1 (6 bases). This clonotype was obtained from a human donor who was either an allogeneic HSCT recipient or a stem cell or donor lymphocyte infusion donor (not recorded which). It is not recorded whose cells these are; they may come from a transplant donor. The specimen sequenced was blood, either unsorted or a sorted T cell fraction (not recorded which). The CDR3 region has the DNA TGCAGTGCTAGAGAATACGGACAGAGATCCTACGAGCAGTACTTC. Translated: CSAREYGQRSYEQYF.